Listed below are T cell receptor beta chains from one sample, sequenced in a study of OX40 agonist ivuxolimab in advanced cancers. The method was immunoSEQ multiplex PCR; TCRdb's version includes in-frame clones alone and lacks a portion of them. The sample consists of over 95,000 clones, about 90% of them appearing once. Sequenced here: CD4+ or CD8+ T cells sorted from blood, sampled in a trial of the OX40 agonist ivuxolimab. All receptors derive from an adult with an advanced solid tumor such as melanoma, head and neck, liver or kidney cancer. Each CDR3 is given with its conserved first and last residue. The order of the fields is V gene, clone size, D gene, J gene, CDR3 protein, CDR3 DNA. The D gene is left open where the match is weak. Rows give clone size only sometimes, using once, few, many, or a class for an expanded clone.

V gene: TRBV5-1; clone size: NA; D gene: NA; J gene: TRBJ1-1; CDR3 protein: CASSLARGDTEAFF; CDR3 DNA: TGCGCCAGCAGCTTGGCTCGGGGAGACACTGAAGCTTTCTTT
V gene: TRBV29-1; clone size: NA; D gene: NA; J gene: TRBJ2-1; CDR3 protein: CSVSEGGILTQFF; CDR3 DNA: TGCAGCGTCAGCGAGGGGGGGATACTAACCCAGTTCTTC
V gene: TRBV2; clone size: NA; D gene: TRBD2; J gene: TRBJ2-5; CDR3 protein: CASSERLAEETQYF; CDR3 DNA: TGTGCCAGCAGTGAACGGCTAGCGGAAGAGACCCAGTACTTC
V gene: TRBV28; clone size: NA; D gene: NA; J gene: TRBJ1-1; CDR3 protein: CASSQPRGRNTEAFF; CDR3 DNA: TGTGCCAGCAGCCAGCCTCGGGGGAGGAACACTGAAGCTTTCTTT
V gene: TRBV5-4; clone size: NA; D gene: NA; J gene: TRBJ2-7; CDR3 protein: CASSYGSVEQYF; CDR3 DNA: TGTGCCAGCAGCTACGGGTCAGTGGAGCAGTACTTC
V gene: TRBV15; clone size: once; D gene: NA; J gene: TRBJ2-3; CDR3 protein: CATSRVTDRSTDTQYF; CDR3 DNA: TGTGCCACCAGCAGGGTAACGGACCGTAGCACAGATACGCAGTATTTT
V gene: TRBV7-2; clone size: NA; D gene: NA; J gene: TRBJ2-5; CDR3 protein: CASSGGETQYF; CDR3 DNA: TGTGCCAGCAGCGGGGGGGAGACCCAGTACTTC
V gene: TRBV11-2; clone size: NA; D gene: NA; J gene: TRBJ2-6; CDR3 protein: CASMGRWTGANVLTF; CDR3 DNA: TGTGCCAGCATGGGCCGCTGGACTGGGGCCAACGTCCTGACTTTC
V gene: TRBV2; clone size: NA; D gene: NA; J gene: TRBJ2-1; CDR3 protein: CASTVTGVYNEQFF; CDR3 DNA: TGTGCCAGCACTGTAACCGGGGTGTACAATGAGCAGTTCTTC
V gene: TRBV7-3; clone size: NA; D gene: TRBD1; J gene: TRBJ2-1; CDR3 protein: CASSPRTGGNEQFF; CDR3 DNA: TGTGCCAGCAGCCCTCGGACAGGGGGTAATGAGCAGTTCTTC
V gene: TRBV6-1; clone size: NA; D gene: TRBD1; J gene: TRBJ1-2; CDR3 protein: CASSETGDYGYTF; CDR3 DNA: TGTGCCAGCAGTGAAACAGGGGACTATGGCTACACCTTC
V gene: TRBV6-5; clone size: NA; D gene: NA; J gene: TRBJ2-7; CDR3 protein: CASSLSTIPYEQYF; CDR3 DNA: TGTGCCAGCTCCCTCAGTACCATACCCTACGAGCAGTACTTC
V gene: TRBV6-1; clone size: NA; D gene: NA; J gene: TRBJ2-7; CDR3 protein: CASRGHYEQYF; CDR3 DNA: TGTGCCAGCAGGGGTCACTACGAGCAGTACTTC
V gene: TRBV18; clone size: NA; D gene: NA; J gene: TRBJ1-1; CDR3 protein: CASSPPGFEAFF; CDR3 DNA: TGTGCCAGCTCACCACCGGGCTTTGAAGCTTTCTTT
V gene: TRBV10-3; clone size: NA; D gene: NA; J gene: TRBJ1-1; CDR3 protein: CAMAPSGGDTEAFF; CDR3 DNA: TGTGCCATGGCCCCCTCCGGAGGGGACACTGAAGCTTTCTTT
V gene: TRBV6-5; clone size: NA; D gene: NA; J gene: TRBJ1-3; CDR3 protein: CASRVTFTAGNTIYF; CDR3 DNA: TGTGCCAGTCGAGTTACTTTCACAGCTGGAAACACCATATATTTT
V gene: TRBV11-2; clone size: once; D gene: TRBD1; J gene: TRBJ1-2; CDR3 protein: CASSRAGTVLYGYTF; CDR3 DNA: TGTGCCAGCAGCCGGGCCGGGACAGTTCTCTATGGCTACACCTTC
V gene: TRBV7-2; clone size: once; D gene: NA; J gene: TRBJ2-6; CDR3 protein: CASSLAGLRANVLTF; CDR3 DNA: TGTGCCAGCAGCTTAGCCGGGCTCCGGGCCAACGTCCTGACTTTC
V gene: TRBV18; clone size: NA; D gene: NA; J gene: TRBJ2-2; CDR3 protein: CASSQGQSTGELFF; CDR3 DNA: TGTGCCAGCTCACAGGGACAATCGACCGGGGAGCTGTTTTTT
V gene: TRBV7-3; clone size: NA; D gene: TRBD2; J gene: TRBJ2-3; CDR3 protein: CASSSRLAGNTDTQYF; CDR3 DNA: TGTGCCAGCAGCTCCCGACTAGCGGGGAACACAGATACGCAGTATTTT
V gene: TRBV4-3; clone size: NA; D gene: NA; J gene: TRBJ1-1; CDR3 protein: CASSKETAALLNTEAFF; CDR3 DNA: TGCGCCAGCAGCAAAGAAACCGCCGCGTTGCTGAACACTGAAGCTTTCTTT
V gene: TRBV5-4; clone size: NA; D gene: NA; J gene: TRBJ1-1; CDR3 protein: CASSSSGGTVGTEAFF; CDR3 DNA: TGTGCCAGCAGCTCCTCCGGGGGGACGGTGGGCACTGAAGCTTTCTTT
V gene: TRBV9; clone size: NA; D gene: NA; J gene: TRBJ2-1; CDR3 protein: CASSPQVGLGRNNEQFF; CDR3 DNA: TGTGCCAGCAGCCCCCAGGTCGGGTTGGGACGGAACAATGAGCAGTTCTTC
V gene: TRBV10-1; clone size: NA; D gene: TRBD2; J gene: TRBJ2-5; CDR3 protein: CGGRGGQETQYF; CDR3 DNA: TGCGGCGGACGGGGGGGACAAGAGACCCAGTACTTC
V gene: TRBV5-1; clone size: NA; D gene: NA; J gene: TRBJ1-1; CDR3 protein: CASSFTGNTEAFF; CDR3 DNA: TGCGCCAGCAGCTTTACAGGAAACACTGAAGCTTTCTTT
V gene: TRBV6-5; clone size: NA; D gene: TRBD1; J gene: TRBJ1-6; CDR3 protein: CASKGQVNSPLHF; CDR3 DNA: TGTGCCAGCAAAGGACAGGTGAATTCACCCCTCCACTTT
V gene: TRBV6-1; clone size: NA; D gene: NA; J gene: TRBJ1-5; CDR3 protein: CASSEGWAGQPQHF; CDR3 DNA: TGTGCCAGCAGTGAAGGCTGGGCGGGTCAGCCCCAGCATTTT
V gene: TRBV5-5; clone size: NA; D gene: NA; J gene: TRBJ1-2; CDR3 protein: CASSLARQPYGYTF; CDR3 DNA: TGTGCCAGCAGCTTAGCCCGACAGCCGTATGGCTACACCTTC
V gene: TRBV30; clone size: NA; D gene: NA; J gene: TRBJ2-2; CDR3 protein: CAWSRTANTGELFF; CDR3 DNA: TGTGCCTGGAGTCGGACAGCGAACACCGGGGAGCTGTTTTTT
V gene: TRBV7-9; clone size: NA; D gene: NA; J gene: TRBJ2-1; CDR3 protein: CASSFGTPGDEQFF; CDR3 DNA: TGTGCCAGCAGCTTCGGGACCCCCGGCGATGAGCAGTTCTTC
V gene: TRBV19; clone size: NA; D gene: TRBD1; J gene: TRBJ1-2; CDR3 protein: CASSNTGDYGYTF; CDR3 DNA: TGTGCCAGTAGTAACACAGGGGACTATGGCTACACCTTC
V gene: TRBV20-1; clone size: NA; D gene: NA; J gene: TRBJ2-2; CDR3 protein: CSAWGTGELFF; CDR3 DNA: TGCAGTGCCTGGGGTACGGGGGAGCTGTTTTTT
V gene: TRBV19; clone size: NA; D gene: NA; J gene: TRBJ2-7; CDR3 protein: CASSTTLNIKAGYEQYF; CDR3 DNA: TGTGCCAGTAGTACTACACTCAACATCAAGGCAGGCTACGAGCAGTACTTC
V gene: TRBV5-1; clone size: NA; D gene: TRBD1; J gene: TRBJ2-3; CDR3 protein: CASSRLEDRALTDTQYF; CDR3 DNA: TGCGCCAGCAGCCGCCTGGAGGACAGGGCCCTCACAGATACGCAGTATTTT
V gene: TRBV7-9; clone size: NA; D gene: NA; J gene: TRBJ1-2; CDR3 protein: CASSLMAANYGYTF; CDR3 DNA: TGTGCCAGCAGCTTAATGGCTGCTAACTATGGCTACACCTTC
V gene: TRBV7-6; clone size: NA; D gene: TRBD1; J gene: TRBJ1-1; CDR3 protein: CASSTRTGANTEAFF; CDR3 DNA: TGTGCCAGCAGCACAAGGACAGGGGCAAACACTGAAGCTTTCTTT
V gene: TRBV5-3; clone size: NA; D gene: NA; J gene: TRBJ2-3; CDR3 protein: CARSLGVITLRDTQYF; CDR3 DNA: TGTGCCAGAAGCTTGGGAGTGATTACCCTCCGAGATACGCAGTATTTT
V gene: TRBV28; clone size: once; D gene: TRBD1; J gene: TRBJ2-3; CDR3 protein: CASSGRQGKVEDTQYF; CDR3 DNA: TGTGCCAGCAGCGGACGACAGGGGAAAGTGGAAGATACGCAGTATTTT
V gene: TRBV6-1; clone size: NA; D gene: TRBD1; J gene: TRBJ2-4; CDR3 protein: CASRPGTGNNIQYF; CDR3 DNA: TGTGCCAGCAGGCCCGGGACAGGGAACAACATTCAGTACTTC
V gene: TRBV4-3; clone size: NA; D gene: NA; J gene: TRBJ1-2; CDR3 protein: CASSQMGGTGYTF; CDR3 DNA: TGCGCCAGCAGCCAAATGGGGGGAACGGGCTACACCTTC
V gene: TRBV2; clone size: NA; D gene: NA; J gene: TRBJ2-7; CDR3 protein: CASSVTRGSEQYF; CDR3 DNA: TGTGCCAGCAGTGTGACTAGGGGAAGCGAGCAGTACTTC
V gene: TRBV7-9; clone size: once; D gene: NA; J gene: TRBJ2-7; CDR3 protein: CASSSTTPHVEQYF; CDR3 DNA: TGTGCCAGCAGCTCGACTACCCCCCATGTCGAGCAGTACTTC
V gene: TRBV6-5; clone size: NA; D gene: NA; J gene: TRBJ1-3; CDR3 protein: CASSELSGNTIYF; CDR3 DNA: TGTGCCAGCTCGGAACTGTCTGGAAACACCATATATTTT
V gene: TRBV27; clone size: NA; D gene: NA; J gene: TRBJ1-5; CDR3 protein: CASSLSGMLSNQPQHF; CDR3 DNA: TGTGCCAGCAGTTTATCGGGGATGCTGAGCAATCAGCCCCAGCATTTT
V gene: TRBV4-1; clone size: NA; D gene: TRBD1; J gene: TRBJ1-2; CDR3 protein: CASSQAVRTGVSGYGYTF; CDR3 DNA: TGCGCCAGCAGCCAAGCGGTGCGGACAGGGGTCTCCGGCTATGGCTACACCTTC
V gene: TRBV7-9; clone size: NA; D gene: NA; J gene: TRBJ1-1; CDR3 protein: CASSLAVGSLEAFF; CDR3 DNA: TGTGCCAGCAGCTTAGCTGTGGGGAGCCTTGAAGCTTTCTTT
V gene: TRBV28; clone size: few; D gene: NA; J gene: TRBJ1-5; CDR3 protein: CASRTTAINQPQHF; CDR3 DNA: TGTGCCAGCAGGACGACAGCCATTAATCAGCCCCAGCATTTT
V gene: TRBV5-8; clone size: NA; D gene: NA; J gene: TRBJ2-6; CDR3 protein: CASSLWGSGANVLTF; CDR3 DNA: TGTGCCAGCAGCTTATGGGGCTCTGGGGCCAACGTCCTGACTTTC
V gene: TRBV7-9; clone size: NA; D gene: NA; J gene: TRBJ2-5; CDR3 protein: CASSLGRAEETQYF; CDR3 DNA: TGTGCCAGCAGCTTAGGGCGGGCGGAAGAGACCCAGTACTTC
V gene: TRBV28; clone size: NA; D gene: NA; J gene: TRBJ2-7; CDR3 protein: CASSLAFQGSYEQYF; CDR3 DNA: TGTGCCAGCAGTTTAGCCTTTCAAGGGTCCTACGAGCAGTACTTC
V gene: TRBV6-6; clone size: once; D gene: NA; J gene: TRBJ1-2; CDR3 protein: CASSKTGYGYTF; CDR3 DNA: TGTGCCAGCAGTAAAACAGGGTATGGCTACACCTTC
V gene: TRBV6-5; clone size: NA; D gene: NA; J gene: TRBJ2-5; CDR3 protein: CASSYSARVQETQYF; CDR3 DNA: TGTGCCAGCAGTTACTCCGCCAGGGTCCAAGAGACCCAGTACTTC
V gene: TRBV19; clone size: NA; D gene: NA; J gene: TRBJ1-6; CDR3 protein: CASSPNSRYSPLHF; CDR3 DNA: TGTGCCAGTAGTCCCAATTCCCGGTATTCACCCCTCCACTTT
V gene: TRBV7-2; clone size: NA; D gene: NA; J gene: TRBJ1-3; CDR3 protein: CASSFPDAISGNTIYF; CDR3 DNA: TGTGCCAGCAGCTTCCCAGACGCCATCTCTGGAAACACCATATATTTT
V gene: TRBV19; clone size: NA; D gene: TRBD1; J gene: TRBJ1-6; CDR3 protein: CASSKDRPNSPLHF; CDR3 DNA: TGTGCCAGTAGTAAGGACAGGCCGAATTCACCCCTCCACTTT